A selection of T cell receptor beta chains follows, all from one sample in a study of beta chain features in type 1 diabetes. Here immunoSEQ multiplex PCR was the method, and the copy in TCRdb shows in-frame clones only, minus some. The data show about 260,000 clones, around 21% seen once. Sequencing used naive CD4+ T cells from blood. The receptors shown here come from a woman aged 35 to 49 with type 1 diabetes. CDR3s include the opening cysteine and the closing phenylalanine or tryptophan.

CASTTLTGANTEAFF | TRBJ1-1 | TRBV6-5
CASSKGLQTTDTQYF | TRBJ2-3 | TRBV11-1
CASSLVTVVAGKYEQYF | TRBJ2-7 | TRBV7-9
CATSRGQGETQYF | TRBJ2-5 | TRBV15
CASSLAGSSYNEQFF | TRBJ2-1 | TRBV7-6
CASSAPGSNQPQHF | TRBJ1-5 | TRBV6-5
CAWSPQGGTEAFF | TRBJ1-1 | TRBV30
CASSPERVDTQYF | TRBJ2-3 | TRBV28
CASSAGLMNTEAFF | TRBJ1-1 | TRBV13
CASSKAGAGQPQHF | TRBJ1-5 | TRBV5-4
CASSALGTGIYGYTF | TRBJ1-2 | TRBV9
CAWSGRQGNTEAFF | TRBJ1-1 | TRBV30
CASSVGINYGYTF | TRBJ1-2 | TRBV9
CASSPTRVDGYTF | TRBJ1-2 | TRBV6-6
CASSSPGGRPSDTQYF | TRBJ2-3 | TRBV5-4
CASSLLPKTTYNSPLHF | TRBJ1-6 | TRBV28
CASSFTGAYNEQFF | TRBJ2-1 | TRBV5-4
CSVAIRVPGDTIYF | TRBJ1-3 | TRBV29-1
CASAGLFHEQYF | TRBJ2-7 | TRBV28
CASRPIPGSNQPQHF | TRBJ1-5 | TRBV5-1
CASSLTGGSYNEQFF | TRBJ2-1 | TRBV7-3
CSHTGRGRFGEAFF | TRBJ1-1 | TRBV29-1
CASSTQGSSYNEQFF | TRBJ2-1 | TRBV2
CASSEIRAADTQYF | TRBJ2-3 | TRBV2
CASSQVTVNYGYTF | TRBJ1-2 | TRBV4-2
CASSVVLASGPQHF | TRBJ1-5 | TRBV9
CSGTSGGTGELFF | TRBJ2-2 | TRBV29-1
CASSLVSGTGGNEQFF | TRBJ2-1 | TRBV7-9
CASSQDGRDTYGYTF | TRBJ1-2 | TRBV4-3
CASSPREESGGAFF | TRBJ1-1 | TRBV18
CASAGGNSNQPQHF | TRBJ1-5 | TRBV2
CASSPPGQGNQPQHF | TRBJ1-5 | TRBV19
CASSQNSQGKGEKLFF | TRBJ1-4 | TRBV4-3
CASSRGLAGLTDTQYF | TRBJ2-3 | TRBV4-1
CSVASSPNTEAFF | TRBJ1-1 | TRBV29-1
CASSPGAAGAPAFF | TRBJ1-1 | TRBV7-3
CSATENEQFF | TRBJ2-1 | TRBV20-1
CASSYGQNSPLHF | TRBJ1-6 | TRBV27
CASSKDSRENTEAFF | TRBJ1-1 | TRBV19
CAWSVRGSSGNTIYF | TRBJ1-3 | TRBV30
CASSLGVDYGYTF | TRBJ1-2 | TRBV7-2